Each of the 26 T cell receptor beta chains below was sequenced from the same sample in a study of T cell repertoires in cytomegalovirus infection. Their antigens are not known. From the reads, TCRdb called clonotypes with MiXCR, one entry per CDR3 protein. The sample contains roughly 920,000 distinct CDR3 sequences, about 33% of which appear only once. The input for sequencing was cultured CD8+ T cells from PBMCs, taken from culture after CMV antigen stimulation. The receptors derive from a human donor in good health (CMV status not recorded). Some clones in this sample may be carry-over from other donors' samples.

The V and J genes are TRBV6-1 and TRBJ2-7; 9 bases fit TRBD2. Per the germline V gene, CDR1 is MNHNS and CDR2 is SASEGT. The CDR3 consists of 15 residues. V dropped 4 bases and J dropped 0; count of bases not matched to a gene: 4. Here the CDR3 reads CASSVTSGLSYEQYF. The CDR3 DNA sequence: TGTGCCAGCAGTGTGACTAGCGGCCTCTCCTACGAGCAGTACTTC.

J is TRBJ2-5 and V is TRBV20-1, with 8 bases identical to TRBD1. Looked up from germline, CDR1 is DFQATT and CDR2 is SNEGSKA (reference sequence). J gave up 5 bases and V 5 bases, and 4 bases lay outside the gene matches. The CDR3 runs 12 residues. The CDR3 spells CSAPDRDETQYF. DNA for the CDR3: TGCAGTGCTCCGGACAGGGATGAGACCCAGTACTTC.

This clonotype was counted a few times. V and J are TRBV7-8 and TRBJ1-5, with no clear D. Trimming shortened V by 3 bases and J by 5 bases, and 11 bases separated the two germline ends. Germline values: CDR1 SGHVS, CDR2 FQNEAQ. CDR3 length equals 14 residues. This chain's CDR3 is CASSLGSKDQPQHF. CDR3 nucleotide sequence: TGTGCCAGCAGCTTGGGGAGTAAGGATCAGCCCCAGCATTTT. Full variable domain (rest looked up from reference TRBV7-8 and TRBJ1-5): GAGVSQSPRYKVAKRGQDVALRCDPISGHVSLFWYQQALGQGPEFLTYFQNEAQLDKSGLPSDRFFAERPEGSVSTLKIQRTQQEDSAVYLCASSLGSKDQPQHFGDGTRLSIL.

This clonotype was seen a single time. The genes are TRBV15 and TRBJ1-5; no clear D gene. The CDR3 has 13 amino acids. V was shortened by 0 bases and J by 4 bases, with 4 bases between the two germline ends. CDR1 LNHNV and CDR2 YYDKDF come from the germline V gene (reference sequence). Here the CDR3 reads CATSRDANQPQHF. In DNA, the CDR3 is TGTGCCACCAGCAGAGATGCAAATCAGCCCCAGCATTTT.

The chain couples TRBV27 to TRBJ1-1; 8 positions agree with TRBD1. V shed 3 bases, J shed 6 bases, and the junction held 9 bases outside the gene matches. This CDR3 has 15 amino acids. Germline V gene data show CDR1 as MNHEY and CDR2 as SMNVEV (reference sequence). The CDR3 nucleotides read TGTGCCAGCAGTTTTAAACCCCAGGGGGCCCCTGAAGCTTTCTTT. Amino acids: CASSFKPQGAPEAFF.

This clonotype was found many times. The gene calls are TRBV7-8 and TRBJ2-2, with D possibly called TRBD1 or TRBD2 (5 bases each). The CDR3 is 15 amino acids. Deletions cut 3 bases from V and 5 bases from J, with 13 bases between. Germline V CDR1 and CDR2: SGHVS, FQNEAQ. The CDR3 nucleotides are TGTGCCAGCAGCTTCGGGACCATGACTACCGGGGAGCTGTTTTTT. Protein sequence: CASSFGTMTTGELFF. Variable domain in full (rest from reference TRBV7-8 and TRBJ2-2): GAGVSQSPRYKVAKRGQDVALRCDPISGHVSLFWYQQALGQGPEFLTYFQNEAQLDKSGLPSDRFFAERPEGSVSTLKIQRTQQEDSAVYLCASSFGTMTTGELFFGEGSRLTVL.

The chain employs TRBV14 and TRBJ2-5, with 7 bases lining up with TRBD1. V dropped 1 base and J dropped 0; count of bases not matched to a gene: 5. Germline assignment: CDR1 SGHDN and CDR2 FVKESK. CDR3 length: 16 residues. The CDR3 is CASSQAGTAYQETQYF. CDR3 bases: TGTGCCAGCAGCCAAGCCGGGACAGCGTACCAAGAGACCCAGTACTTC. Drawing the rest from reference TRBV14 and TRBJ2-5, the complete variable domain is EAGVTQFPSHSVIEKGQTVTLRCDPISGHDNLYWYRRVMGKEIKFLLHFVKESKQDESGMPNNRFLAERTGGTYSTLKVQPAELEDSGVYFCASSQAGTAYQETQYFGPGTRLLVL.

A few counts support this clonotype. V and J are TRBV9 and TRBJ2-3; 10 nucleotides line up with TRBD2. The V segment lost 0 bases and the J segment 7 bases; nucleotides outside the gene matches: 5. CDR1 and CDR2 from the germline V gene are SGDLS and YYNGEE. This CDR3 region has 15 residues. Here the CDR3 DNA reads TGTGCCAGCAGCGTAGGAGCTAGCGGGGGTTATACGCAGTATTTT. This codes for CASSVGASGGYTQYF. The variable domain in full, completed from reference TRBV9 and TRBJ2-3, reads DSGVTQTPKHLITATGQRVTLRCSPRSGDLSVYWYQQSLDQGLQFLIQYYNGEERAKGNILERFSAQQFPDLHSELNLSSLELGDSALYFCASSVGASGGYTQYFGPGTRLTVL.

In its sample, this clonotype was seen a few times. This chain uses TRBV6-1 with TRBJ1-5; D perhaps matches TRBD1 (6 bases). Trimming took 8 bases from V and 1 from J, leaving 18 bases between them. Germline-derived CDR1 and CDR2 are MNHNS and SASEGT. The CDR3 is made up of 16 amino acids. The DNA of the CDR3 is TGTGCCAGCCTTGTATGGTGGGGGACAAGCAATCAGCCCCAGCATTTT. Encoded protein: CASLVWWGTSNQPQHF.

About this clonotype itself: Germline and junction disagree at one end, which may indicate a read error. This chain joins TRBV27 and TRBJ2-1; unclear D gene. Germline V gene data show CDR1 as MNHEY and CDR2 as SMNVEV (reference sequence). The CDR3 sequence is 15 residues long. The CDR3 is CASSLSSRSYNGQFF. For the CDR3, the DNA is TGTGCCAGCAGTTTATCTAGTCGCTCCTACAATGGGCAGTTCTTC.

A few counts support this clonotype. DNA of the CDR3: TGTGCCAGCAGTCCGGGACAGGGTCCGATTCGGTACTTC. It is translated as CASSPGQGPIRYF. V and J are TRBV28 and TRBJ2-5; TRBD1 matches 9 bases. The CDR3 loop spans 13 amino acids. Germline assignment: CDR1 MDHEN and CDR2 SYDVKM. The J segment lost 13 bases and the V segment lost 5 bases, leaving 11 bases of the junction unmatched.

The sample holds a few counts of this clonotype. The J gene is TRBJ2-7, the V gene TRBV2; possible D gene TRBD2, 6 bases. V gave up 11 bases and J gave up 6 bases, with 11 bases separating them. This CDR3 comprises 10 residues. Germline V gene lookup returns CDR1 SNHLY and CDR2 FYNNEI. For the CDR3, the DNA is TGTGCCGGGGGGTCGGGCGAGCAGTACTTC. This gives the protein CAGGSGEQYF.

DNA of the CDR3: TGCGCCAGCAGCTCCACCTTCGGCGGCTATGAGCAGTTCTTC. Protein product: CASSSTFGGYEQFF. This chain uses TRBV4-1 with TRBJ2-1; D gene ambiguous. CDR3 length equals 14 residues. V gave up 5 bases and J gave up 8 bases, with 16 bases separating them. From germline, CDR1 is MGHRA and CDR2 YSYEKL.

The table lists this clonotype with a few counts. The chain is built from TRBV28 and TRBJ2-3; possibly TRBD1 for D (6 bases). V lost 5 bases and J lost 2, with 11 bases in between. Germline V gene lookup returns CDR1 MDHEN and CDR2 SYDVKM. CDR3 length: 14 residues. The CDR3 nucleotides read TGTGCCAGCAGTGCGGACAGTTCCACAGATACGCAGTATTTT. Translation: CASSADSSTDTQYF.

CDR3 DNA sequence: TGTGCCAGCAGCCCATTTAAGGAAACAGATACGCAGTATTTT. It codes for CASSPFKETDTQYF. The chain uses TRBV9 and TRBJ2-3; no clear D gene. This CDR3 is built from 14 residues. CDR1 and CDR2 from the germline V gene are SGDLS and YYNGEE. The germline V and J ends were trimmed by 4 bases and 3 bases, with 12 bases remaining between them.

This clonotype was seen more than once but under ten times. The J gene is TRBJ2-5, the V gene TRBV6-2 or TRBV6-3, with D perhaps matching TRBD2 (6 bases). Germline loops: CDR1 MNHEY, CDR2 SVGEGT. This CDR3 spans 15 amino acids. Trimming took off 2 bases at V and 2 bases at J, with 12 bases between the two ends. CDR3 nucleotides: TGTGCCAGCAGTTACAATTGGAGGGCTCAAGAGACCCAGTACTTC. Protein sequence: CASSYNWRAQETQYF.

This clonotype was seen only once. This chain connects TRBV6-6 to TRBJ2-3; 15 bases are a match to TRBD2. Unmatched junction bases numbered 12, after V lost 6 bases and J lost 2 bases. Germline lookup yields CDR1 MNHNY and CDR2 SVGAGI (reference sequence). The CDR3 runs 19 residues. CDR3 loop: CASRGGLAGGNTPTDTQYF. The CDR3 DNA reads TGTGCCAGCAGGGGGGGACTAGCGGGGGGAAACACCCCCACAGATACGCAGTATTTT.

V usage is TRBV6-5 and J usage is TRBJ2-7; TRBD2 aligns across 12 bases. The CDR3 has 14 residues. V shed 7 bases, J shed 3 bases, and the junction held 4 bases outside the gene matches. Germline V CDR1 and CDR2: MNHEY, SVGAGI. As DNA, the CDR3 is TGTGCCAGCACTATGACTAGCGGGGGCTACGAGCAGTACTTC. Translation: CASTMTSGGYEQYF.

The chain couples TRBV29-1 to TRBJ2-1; TRBD2 agrees at 15 bases. V lost 8 bases, J lost 2 bases, and 7 bases stayed unmatched. Germline V lookup: CDR1 SQVTM, CDR2 ANQGSEA. This CDR3 contains 16 residues. In nucleotides, the CDR3 is TGCAGCCTCGGGACTAGCGGGGGGAAAACCTACAATGAGCAGTTCTTC. Translated: CSLGTSGGKTYNEQFF.

The V and J genes are TRBV7-9 and TRBJ2-5; perhaps TRBD1 as D (5 bases). Trimming removed 10 bases at V and 0 bases at J, with 9 bases between. The CDR3 consists of 12 residues. The germline CDR1 and CDR2 sequences are SEHNR and FQNEAQ (reference sequence). CDR3 sequence (DNA): TGTGCCACGACAGTAGACCAAGAGACCCAGTACTTC. Its protein product is CATTVDQETQYF.

The chain uses TRBV5-4 and TRBJ1-6; maybe TRBD1 (5 bases). V was shortened by 5 bases and J by 9 bases, with 12 bases between the two germline ends. The CDR3 has 13 amino acids. Germline values: CDR1 SGHNT, CDR2 YYREEE (reference sequence). The CDR3 loop is CASRQGPSSPLHF. CDR3 nucleotide sequence: TGTGCCAGCAGGCAGGGTCCATCTTCACCCCTCCACTTT. The full variable domain, in which reference TRBV5-4 and TRBJ1-6 provide the parts outside the CDR3, is ETGVTQSPTHLIKTRGQQVTLRCSSQSGHNTVSWYQQALGQGPQFIFQYYREEENGRGNFPPRFSGLQFPNYSSELNVNALELDDSALYLCASRQGPSSPLHFGNGTRLTVT.

This clonotype appeared a few times. V and J are TRBV14 and TRBJ2-1, with 8 bases that match TRBD2. Germline CDR1 SGHDN, CDR2 FVKESK. The CDR3 extends over 18 amino acids. Trimming at V came to 0 bases and at J to 4 bases, leaving 11 bases not matched to a gene. The CDR3 protein is CASSQEEGRLAPYNEQFF. The CDR3 coding sequence is TGTGCCAGCAGCCAAGAAGAGGGGAGACTAGCGCCGTACAATGAGCAGTTCTTC.

The chain employs TRBV6-5 and TRBJ2-1; no clear D. CDR1 is MNHEY and CDR2 is SVGAGI in the germline V gene. The CDR3 extends over 17 amino acids. The V gene lost 7 bases and the J gene lost 7 bases, with 26 bases spanning the gap. CDR3 nucleotides: TGTGCCAGCACCTACCTATGGTCGGCGACGCGTCAAAATGAGCAGTTCTTC. Amino acid sequence: CASTYLWSATRQNEQFF.

This clonotype came up many times. This sequence joins TRBV27 and TRBJ2-3; D is unclear. The germline V gene has CDR1 MNHEY and CDR2 SMNVEV (reference sequence). The CDR3 contains 15 residues. Trimming took off 3 bases at V and 2 bases at J, with 12 bases between the two ends. Written as DNA, the CDR3 is TGTGCCAGCAGTTTTGTTTATGTGGCCACAGATACGCAGTATTTT. Its translation is CASSFVYVATDTQYF.

This clonotype was recorded at least ten times. The chain uses TRBV7-9 and TRBJ1-2; 9 bases are shared with TRBD1. This CDR3 has 14 residues. From germline, CDR1 is SEHNR and CDR2 FQNEAQ (reference sequence). V shed 1 base and J 4 bases; nucleotides not matched to a gene: 1. The CDR3 nucleotides read TGTGCCAGCAGCTTAGGGACAGGGGCCTATGGCTACACCTTC. Translated, it gives CASSLGTGAYGYTF.

The chain uses TRBV7-2 and TRBJ1-1; D perhaps matches TRBD1 (5 bases). The germline CDR1 and CDR2 sequences are SGHTA and FQGNSA. V lost 4 bases to trimming and J lost 4 bases, with 13 bases between them. The CDR3 is made up of 14 amino acids. CDR3 sequence (DNA): TGTGCCAGCAGCTCGAGGACGAGGGGCACTGAAGCTTTCTTT. Translation gives CASSSRTRGTEAFF.